Listed here are 32 T cell receptor beta chains from one sample, sequenced in a study of T cell repertoires in cytomegalovirus infection. TCRdb re-called the reads through MiXCR, storing one row per CDR3 protein. The repertoire consists of 150,000 to 200,000 distinct CDR3 sequences, with approximately 30% occurring once and the leading ten covering approximately 31%. The sequenced material came from PBMCs. Receptors were obtained from a human donor in good health (CMV status not recorded). Some clones in this sample may be carry-over from other donors' samples.

This clonotype was detected only a few times. The chain carries TRBV29-1 and TRBJ2-1; no firm D call. The V gene lost 5 bases and the J gene lost 5 bases, with 10 bases spanning the gap. The CDR3 has 12 amino acids. Per germline, CDR1 SQVTM and CDR2 ANQGSEA. The DNA for the CDR3 is TGCAGCGTTCGCTTGCCTCACAATGAGCAGTTCTTC. Residues: CSVRLPHNEQFF.

This clonotype has more than one count but fewer than ten. CDR3 in amino acids: CASSLGKGGSGTEAFF. CDR3 in DNA: TGCGCCAGCAGCTTAGGGAAGGGGGGCTCGGGAACTGAAGCTTTCTTT. V is TRBV5-1 and J is TRBJ1-1; D may be TRBD1 (6 bases). This CDR3 spans 16 amino acids. Per the germline V gene, CDR1 is SGHRS and CDR2 is YFSETQ. Trimming pared 2 bases from V and 5 bases from J, leaving 19 bases between.

The rearrangement joins TRBV6-6 to TRBJ2-3; TRBD1 aligns across 8 bases. The germline gives CDR1 MNHNY, CDR2 SVGAGI (reference sequence). This CDR3 region has 16 residues. V dropped 4 bases and J dropped 0; count of bases not matched to a gene: 6. This chain's CDR3 is CASSSLGTGSTDTQYF. Written as DNA, the CDR3 is TGTGCCAGCAGTTCCCTCGGGACAGGCAGCACAGATACGCAGTATTTT.

The chain has TRBV5-1 and TRBJ1-1; D uncertain. This CDR3 spans 12 amino acids. Trimming shortened V by 7 bases and J by 3 bases, and 10 bases separated the two germline ends. Germline V lookup: CDR1 SGHRS, CDR2 YFSETQ. CDR3 in DNA: TGCGCCAGCCGCCAGAGTTACACTGAAGCTTTCTTT. This translates into CASRQSYTEAFF.

In its sample, this clonotype was seen a few times. The chain is built from TRBV12-3 or TRBV12-4 and TRBJ1-1; D remains unclear. V was shortened by 2 bases and J by 1 base, with 8 bases between the two germline ends. The CDR3 contains 14 residues. The CDR3 sequence: CASSLYPGNTEAFF. The CDR3 region has the DNA TGTGCCAGCAGTTTATACCCAGGGAACACTGAAGCTTTCTTT.

Comment on this clonotype: Given a much more abundant clone one base away, this may be a read error. This chain uses TRBV7-8 with TRBJ1-4; no reliable D call. CDR1 is SGHVS and CDR2 is FQNEAQ in the germline V gene. There are 15 residues in the CDR3. Trimming shortened V by 4 bases and J by 0 bases, and 9 bases separated the two germline ends. The CDR3 DNA reads as TGTGCCAGCAGCTCCACAGTCTCAACTAATGAAAAACTGTTTTTT. This encodes CASSSTVSTNEKLFF. Drawing the rest from reference TRBV7-8 and TRBJ1-4, the complete variable domain is GAGVSQSPRYKVAKRGQDVALRCDPISGHVSLFWYQQALGQGPEFLTYFQNEAQLDKSGLPSDRFFAERPEGSVSTLKIQRTQQEDSAVYLCASSSTVSTNEKLFFGSGTQLSVL.

The gene calls are TRBV7-6 and TRBJ2-1; perhaps D is TRBD1 or TRBD2 (6 bases each). Trimming took off 4 bases at V and 9 bases at J, with 13 bases between the two ends. The CDR3 loop spans 13 amino acids. CDR1 and CDR2 (germline): SGHVS, FNYEAQ. The CDR3 DNA is TGTGCCAGCAGCTCCACCGGGGGCAGTGAGCAGTTCTTC. As protein: CASSSTGGSEQFF.

The J gene is TRBJ1-1, the V gene TRBV12-3 or TRBV12-4; D might be TRBD1 (6 bases). The ends were cut back, 6 bases at V and 6 bases at J, with 14 bases in the middle. There are 13 residues in the CDR3. CDR3 in DNA: TGTGCCAGCAGCGTACAGGGTATCTCTGAAGCTTTCTTT. It is translated as CASSVQGISEAFF.

Only a few counts were recorded for this clonotype. The chain is built from TRBV15 and TRBJ2-1, with a tentative D call TRBD2 (5 bases). Germline CDR1 and CDR2: LNHNV and YYDKDF (reference sequence). V dropped 0 bases and J dropped 0 bases, with 12 bases sitting between them. This CDR3 is 17 amino acids long. CDR3 DNA sequence: TGTGCCACCAGCAGAGATGGGTGGAGGAGCTCCTACAATGAGCAGTTCTTC. Translated, it gives CATSRDGWRSSYNEQFF.

The V and J genes are TRBV29-1 and TRBJ1-1; weak D call: TRBD1 (5 bases). Germline loops: CDR1 SQVTM, CDR2 ANQGSEA. The CDR3 has 11 amino acids. V was pared by 8 bases and J by 3 bases, with 10 bases between. CDR3 in DNA: TGCAGCTTCCTAGGGGACACTGAAGCTTTCTTT. Amino acids: CSFLGDTEAFF.

The sample holds a few counts of this clonotype. The CDR3 loop reads CASRLDRAPNSPLHF. CDR3 in DNA: TGTGCCAGTCGGCTCGACAGGGCGCCAAATTCACCCCTCCACTTT. This sequence joins TRBV19 and TRBJ1-6; TRBD1 matches at 7 bases. This CDR3 is built from 15 residues. The germline V gene encodes CDR1 LNHDA and CDR2 SQIVND (reference sequence). The ends lost 8 bases at V and 7 bases at J; junction bases unmatched: 11.

This clonotype was recorded a few times. The chain carries TRBV7-2 and TRBJ1-3; TRBD1 is a possible D gene (5 bases). Trimming shortened V by 4 bases and J by 9 bases, and 19 bases separated the two germline ends. This CDR3 spans 15 amino acids. Germline lookup yields CDR1 SGHTA and CDR2 FQGNSA. The CDR3 spells CASSSRDGQFGTIYF. The DNA of the CDR3 is TGTGCCAGCAGCTCCCGGGACGGGCAATTTGGCACCATATATTTT.

The rearrangement links TRBV20-1 to TRBJ2-3; a weak D match, TRBD1 (6 bases). V lost 2 bases and J 1 base, leaving 19 bases between the germline ends. The CDR3 covers 17 residues. Germline V gene data show CDR1 as DFQATT and CDR2 as SNEGSKA (reference sequence). This CDR3 reads CSARSGAEVFRTDTQYF. The CDR3 DNA sequence: TGCAGTGCTAGATCAGGGGCCGAGGTGTTCCGCACAGATACGCAGTATTTT.

The chain uses TRBV23-1 and TRBJ1-2; 12 bases match TRBD1. TRBV23-1 is classed as an ORF, of uncertain function. V lost 4 bases, J lost 8 bases, and 14 bases stayed unmatched. The CDR3 consists of 17 residues. This chain's CDR3 is CASSLNWGGQGARGYTF. CDR3 bases: TGCGCCAGCAGTCTCAACTGGGGGGGACAGGGGGCGCGGGGCTACACCTTC.

Comment on this clonotype: This may arise from a read error, as a much more abundant clone is one base away. V gene TRBV11-2 combines with J gene TRBJ2-7; 9 nucleotides line up with TRBD1. This CDR3 has 17 residues. Germline V gives CDR1 SGHAT, CDR2 FQNNGV. The CDR3 loop reads CARSSGYRGLSSYEQYF. The CDR3 bases are TGTGCCCGCAGCTCAGGATACAGGGGGCTGAGCTCCTACGAGCAGTACTTC.

This clonotype has ten or more counts. The chain combines TRBV7-8 with TRBJ2-7, with 7 positions matching TRBD1. Per the germline V gene, CDR1 is SGHVS and CDR2 is FQNEAQ. V lost 0 bases and J lost 0; bases outside the gene matches: 17. This CDR3 is built from 20 residues. Here the CDR3 DNA reads TGTGCCAGCAGCTTAGCGCTTGGGACAGACAACGGACGAAGCTCCTACGAGCAGTACTTC. Translating it yields CASSLALGTDNGRSSYEQYF.

To note about this clonotype: A much larger clonotype is one base distant, so this may be a read error. V usage is TRBV7-3 and J usage is TRBJ2-5; the match to TRBD2 covers 7 bases. Trimming cost V 3 bases and J 5 bases; bases outside gene matches: 9. From germline, CDR1 is SGHTA and CDR2 FQGTGA. This CDR3 contains 15 residues. CDR3: CASSFAAGGLETQYF. The CDR3 coding sequence is TGTGCCAGCAGCTTCGCCGCCGGGGGGTTGGAGACCCAGTACTTC.

This chain links TRBV20-1 with TRBJ1-2; D ambiguous. This CDR3 is built from 11 residues. V lost 3 bases to trimming and J lost 8 bases, with 10 bases between them. Germline V CDR1 and CDR2: DFQATT, SNEGSKA (reference sequence). The CDR3: CSASGGYGYTF. The DNA for the CDR3 is TGCAGTGCTAGCGGAGGGTACGGCTACACCTTC.

This clonotype has more than one count but fewer than ten. The chain recombines TRBV7-9 with TRBJ1-4, with TRBD1 matching 8 bases. Germline V lookup: CDR1 SEHNR, CDR2 FQNEAQ (reference sequence). Trimming removed 5 bases from V and 8 bases from J; junction bases left unmatched: 10. The CDR3 length is 15 residues. CDR3 region: CASSDPSTGAEKLFF. CDR3 nucleotides: TGTGCCAGCAGCGACCCCTCGACAGGGGCCGAAAAACTGTTTTTT.

The chain joins TRBV12-3 or TRBV12-4 to TRBJ1-5, with D perhaps matching TRBD1 (5 bases). This CDR3 is built from 14 residues. Trimming pared 6 bases from V and 7 bases from J, leaving 16 bases between. The CDR3 DNA follows: TGTGCCAGCAGGCCTAGGGGAGGGAACCAGCCCCAGCATTTT. Its translation: CASRPRGGNQPQHF.

This clonotype was recorded a few times. This sequence joins TRBV7-8 and TRBJ2-3, with D unresolved. V lost 2 bases to trimming and J lost 3 bases, with 12 bases between them. CDR3 length: 15 residues. Germline values: CDR1 SGHVS, CDR2 FQNEAQ. The CDR3 here is CASSLSSSSTDTQYF. Written as DNA, the CDR3 is TGTGCCAGCAGCTTAAGCTCTAGTAGTACAGATACGCAGTATTTT.

This clonotype occurred a few times. Written as DNA, the CDR3 is TGTGCCAGCAGTTTGAGCCCCGGGACGGCCTATGGCTACACCTTC. As protein: CASSLSPGTAYGYTF. This chain joins TRBV12-3 or TRBV12-4 and TRBJ1-2; tentatively, D is TRBD1 (5 bases). This CDR3 comprises 15 residues. V was trimmed by 3 bases and J by 4 bases, leaving 15 bases between them.

Written as DNA, the CDR3 is TGTGCCAGTAGTTCCAATCTGGGACACCTCCCGAGCTCCTATAATTCACCCCTCCACTTT. As protein: CASSSNLGHLPSSYNSPLHF. The chain has TRBV19 and TRBJ1-6; the D gene is possibly TRBD1 (6 bases). The CDR3 has 20 amino acids. Germline values: CDR1 LNHDA, CDR2 SQIVND (reference sequence). Trimming took 5 bases from V and 0 from J, leaving 23 bases between them.

The rearrangement uses TRBV5-4 and TRBJ1-2, with D possibly TRBD1 on 5 matching bases. Germline V CDR1 and CDR2: SGHNT, YYREEE (reference sequence). The CDR3 covers 13 residues. V was cut by 4 bases and J by 8 bases, with 15 bases left in between. Here the CDR3 DNA reads TGTGCCAGCAGCCCTGCGGGGGGTGAGGGCTACACCTTC. Encoded protein: CASSPAGGEGYTF.

This clonotype was seen many times. This chain uses TRBV7-8 with TRBJ1-6; 8 bases match TRBD1. Germline trimming cut 6 bases from V and 3 bases from J; bases unmatched to any gene: 4. Germline loops: CDR1 SGHVS, CDR2 FQNEAQ. There are 15 residues in the CDR3. Here the CDR3 reads CASRFGQGYNSPLHF. For the CDR3, the DNA is TGTGCCAGCAGATTTGGACAGGGCTATAATTCACCCCTCCACTTT.

In this sample, this clonotype turned up many times. This chain connects TRBV7-8 to TRBJ2-3; 10 bases fit TRBD2. Germline loops: CDR1 SGHVS, CDR2 FQNEAQ. The junction had 6 bases not matched to a gene; V was cut back by 1 base and J by 5 bases. This CDR3 region has 16 residues. The CDR3 coding sequence is TGTGCCAGCAGCTTAGGAGCGGGGGGGCCGGGAGATACGCAGTATTTT. Residues: CASSLGAGGPGDTQYF.

The V gene is TRBV20-1, the J gene TRBJ2-5; 8 bases match TRBD2. Germline lookup yields CDR1 DFQATT and CDR2 SNEGSKA (reference sequence). Trimming cost V 5 bases and J 3 bases; bases outside gene matches: 8. The CDR3 extends over 14 amino acids. CDR3 sequence (DNA): TGCAGTGCTCCCGGGGGGGCCGATGAAGAGACCCAGTACTTC. The encoded protein is CSAPGGADEETQYF.

DNA of the CDR3: TGTGCCAGCGGGGGGAGGGCGGGGTATGAAAAACTGTTTTTT. It specifies CASGGRAGYEKLFF. The V call is TRBV6-5, the J call TRBJ1-4; a weak D match, TRBD1 (5 bases). The CDR3 is made up of 14 amino acids. Trimming removed 8 bases from V and 6 bases from J, with 16 bases in between. CDR1 is MNHEY and CDR2 is SVGAGI in the germline V gene.

This rearrangement joins TRBV6-2 or TRBV6-3 to TRBJ2-2; D tentatively fits TRBD1 or TRBD2 (6 bases each). V was trimmed by 5 bases and J by 3 bases, leaving 10 bases between them. CDR1 MNHEY and CDR2 SVGEGT come from the germline V gene. The CDR3 consists of 14 residues. In DNA, the CDR3 is TGTGCCAGCAGTACCGGGGGCGACACCGGGGAGCTGTTTTTT. Translated, it gives CASSTGGDTGELFF.

This clonotype was seen at least ten times. The chain is built from TRBV7-2 and TRBJ1-2; TRBD1 is a possible D gene (6 bases). The V end lost 3 bases, the J end lost 7 bases, and 12 bases lay between the germline ends. This CDR3 is 13 amino acids long. In germline, CDR1 is SGHTA, CDR2 FQGNSA. CDR3 sequence (DNA): TGTGCCAGCAGCTTCACAGGGACTCTTGGCTACACCTTC. It is translated as CASSFTGTLGYTF.

The J gene is TRBJ1-1, the V gene TRBV2; 9 bases map to TRBD1. V shed 8 bases and J 3 bases; nucleotides not matched to a gene: 16. Germline CDR1 SNHLY, CDR2 FYNNEI. CDR3 length equals 17 residues. Here the CDR3 reads CASWGQGGVRRDTEAFF. The DNA for the CDR3 is TGTGCCAGCTGGGGACAGGGTGGGGTGAGGAGGGACACTGAAGCTTTCTTT.

The rearrangement joins TRBV20-1 to TRBJ2-5, with D hard to call. CDR1 DFQATT and CDR2 SNEGSKA come from the germline V gene (reference sequence). The germline V and J ends were trimmed by 1 base and 1 base, with 10 bases remaining between them. This CDR3 is built from 14 residues. The CDR3 coding sequence is TGCAGTGCTAGAGGGGAACGGGTCCAAGAGACCCAGTACTTC. Its protein is CSARGERVQETQYF.